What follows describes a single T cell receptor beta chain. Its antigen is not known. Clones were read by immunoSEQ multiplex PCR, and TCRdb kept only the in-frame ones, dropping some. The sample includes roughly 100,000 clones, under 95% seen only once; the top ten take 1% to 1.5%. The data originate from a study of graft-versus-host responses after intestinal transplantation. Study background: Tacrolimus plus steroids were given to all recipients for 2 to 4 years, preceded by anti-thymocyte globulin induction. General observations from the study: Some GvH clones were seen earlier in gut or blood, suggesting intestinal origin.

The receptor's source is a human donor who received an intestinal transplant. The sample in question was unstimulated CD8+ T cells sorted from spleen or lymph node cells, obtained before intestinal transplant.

CDR3 bases: TGTGCCAGCAGCGGAAACACCGGGGGCCTCACTGAAGCTTTCTTT. It codes for CASSGNTGGLTEAFF. V is TRBV7-9 and J is TRBJ1-1, with D perhaps matching TRBD1 (6 bases). This CDR3 is 15 amino acids long. The ends were cut back, 5 bases at V and 4 bases at J, with 17 bases in the middle. Germline values: CDR1 SEHNR, CDR2 FQNEAQ (reference sequence). Full variable domain (outside the CDR3, taken from reference TRBV7-9 and TRBJ1-1): DTGVSQNPRHKITKRGQNVTFRCDPISEHNRLYWYRQTLGQGPEFLTYFQNEAQLEKSRLLSDRFSAERPKGSFSTLEIQRTEQGDSAMYLCASSGNTGGLTEAFFGQGTRLTVV.